The rows below give T cell receptor beta chains drawn from one sample of a study of cytomegalovirus exposure and HLA in healthy donors. Using immunoSEQ multiplex PCR, the repertoire was profiled, and TCRdb retains in-frame clones only, with some absent. Counted here are 150,000 to 200,000 clones, about 10% occurring once; the ten biggest clones make up about 1.2%. Material for sequencing was PBMCs. The receptors stem from a woman in her 30s in good health and CMV-seropositive. Both conserved end residues are trimmed from each CDR3.

>TRBJ1-1|13|TRBV13
ASSPLGQPDMEAF
>TRBJ2-3|13|TRBV9
ASSLPSGSTDTQY
>TRBJ2-7|13|TRBV5-6
ASSLRLAGTYEQY
>TRBJ2-7|12|TRBV29-1
SVPLTGPTGEQY
>TRBJ2-3|15|TRBV9
ASSFLSGRASVDTQY
>TRBJ2-7|11|TRBV7-6
ASSLGGPGEQY
>TRBJ1-5|14|TRBV7-8
ASSLGRRDSNQPQH
>TRBJ2-1|14|TRBV19
ASIDTLGGAYNEQF
>TRBJ2-3|13|TRBV5-6
ASSSLVTSTDTQY
>TRBJ1-3|14|TRBV6-6
ASSYGRHDSGNTIY
>TRBJ1-1|11|TRBV10-3
ATLQGVNTEAF
>TRBJ2-1|13|TRBV27
ASSLSGLPYNEQF
>TRBJ2-2|11|TRBV29-1
SVTSGYTGELF
>TRBJ2-4|11|TRBV9
ASSVSRGDIQY
>TRBJ2-2|17|TRBV7-6
ASSLAMNEGGLNTGELF
>TRBJ2-3|14|TRBV5-1
ASSFNGQPSTDTQY
>TRBJ1-4|12|TRBV19
ASKLSGIQEKLF
>TRBJ1-1|14|TRBV4-1
ASSQDRGGPNTEAF
>TRBJ2-5|13|TRBV11-3
ASSLGLRNQETQY
>TRBJ2-7|13|TRBV5-6
ASSSIGQGSYEQY
>TRBJ1-1|11|TRBV6-6
ASNLRMNTEAF
>TRBJ1-2|14|TRBV21-1
ASSKARLWQLYGYT
>TRBJ2-3|12|TRBV10-3
AIRRGASTDTQY
>TRBJ2-1|13|TRBV18
ASSPGLPSYNEQF
>TRBJ1-2|11|TRBV14
ASSQNPAGGGT
>TRBJ2-5|12|TRBV6-1
ASELAENQETQY
>TRBJ1-5|13|TRBV5-1
ASRALTGDNQPQH
>TRBJ2-3|14|TRBV9
ASSVGTLPSTDTQY
>TRBJ2-3|9|TRBV6-1
ASSVGDTQY
>TRBJ2-1|11|TRBV7-9
ASSLVQGDEQF
>TRBJ1-1|11|TRBV29-1
SVGGGTNTEAF
>TRBJ2-3|12|TRBV5-1
ASARGGRTDTQY
>TRBJ1-1|18|TRBV10-2
ASSDGMVMVRVGANTEAF
>TRBJ2-3|14|TRBV2
ASSESLAGYTDTQY
>TRBJ2-5|14|TRBV19
ASSPTSGRARETQY
>TRBJ2-7|14|TRBV1
TSSQDGLAGRNEQY
>TRBJ2-7|16|TRBV4-1
ASSQAPNIQENSYEQY
>TRBJ1-1|12|TRBV28
ASSFGGTGGTAF
>.|12|TRBV7-9
ASSPEGRDYEQY
>TRBJ1-2|14|TRBV2
ASSEGWDRGAYGYT